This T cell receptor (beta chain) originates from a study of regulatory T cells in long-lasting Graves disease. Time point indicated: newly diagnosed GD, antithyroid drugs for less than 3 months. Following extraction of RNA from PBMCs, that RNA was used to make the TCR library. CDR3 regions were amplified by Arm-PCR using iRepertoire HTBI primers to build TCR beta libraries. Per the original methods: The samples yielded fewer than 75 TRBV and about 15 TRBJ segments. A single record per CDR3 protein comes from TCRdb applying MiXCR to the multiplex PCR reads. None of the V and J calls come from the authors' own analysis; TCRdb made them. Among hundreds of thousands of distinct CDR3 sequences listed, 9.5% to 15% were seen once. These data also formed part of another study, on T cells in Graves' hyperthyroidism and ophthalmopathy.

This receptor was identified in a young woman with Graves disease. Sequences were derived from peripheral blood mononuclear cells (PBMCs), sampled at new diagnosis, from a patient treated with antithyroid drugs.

CDR3 DNA sequence: TGCAGCGTAATTACCGGGACTAGCGGAGGTGGGCTGTTCTTC. Protein product: CSVITGTSGGGLFF. The V call is TRBV29-1, the J call TRBJ2-1; 11 bases align to TRBD2. Germline values: CDR1 SQVTM, CDR2 ANQGSEA. The CDR3 spans 14 residues. The junction had 16 bases not matched to a gene; V was cut back by 6 bases and J by 15 bases.